The rows below give T cell receptor beta chains drawn from one sample of a study of blood T cell dynamics during melanoma immunotherapy. TCRdb's table, derived via immunoSEQ multiplex PCR, lists solely in-frame clones and lacks some. The sample contains 8,000 to 11,000 clones, around 87% of which appear only once. The sequencing here drew on blood, taken from a patient treated with checkpoint blockade. These receptors came from a human donor with melanoma. CDR3s include the opening cysteine and the closing phenylalanine or tryptophan. Each record gives: J gene, clone size, D gene, V gene, CDR3 protein, CDR3 DNA. A D gene is named only where the DNA matches it firmly. A row's size may be missing; if present it is once, few, many or a size class.

j_call: TRBJ2-7
clone_size: NA
d_call: NA
v_call: TRBV21-1
cdr3_aa: CASSIRSGGVGTRPYEQYF
cdr3_nt: TGTGCCAGCAGCATACGAAGCGGAGGGGTAGGGACTAGACCGTACGAGCAGTACTTC

j_call: TRBJ2-2
clone_size: NA
d_call: TRBD1
v_call: TRBV5-6
cdr3_aa: CASSLSRGGQGRAGELFF
cdr3_nt: TGTGCCAGCAGCTTGAGCCGCGGGGGACAGGGGAGGGCCGGGGAGCTGTTTTTT

j_call: TRBJ1-1
clone_size: NA
d_call: TRBD1
v_call: TRBV5-1
cdr3_aa: CASSFRDSEKLEAFF
cdr3_nt: TGCGCCAGCAGCTTCCGGGACAGCGAAAAGCTTGAAGCTTTCTTT

j_call: TRBJ1-2
clone_size: NA
d_call: NA
v_call: TRBV5-1
cdr3_aa: CASSLEPGYGYTF
cdr3_nt: TGCGCCAGCAGCTTGGAGCCGGGCTATGGCTACACCTTC

j_call: TRBJ2-3
clone_size: once
d_call: TRBD1
v_call: TRBV28
cdr3_aa: CASSLAEGASGDTQYF
cdr3_nt: TGTGCCAGCAGTTTAGCCGAGGGGGCCTCGGGAGATACGCAGTATTTT

j_call: TRBJ2-3
clone_size: NA
d_call: TRBD1
v_call: TRBV5-8
cdr3_aa: CASSPSPDRVYTDTQYF
cdr3_nt: TGTGCCAGCAGCCCGAGCCCTGACAGGGTCTACACAGATACGCAGTATTTT

j_call: TRBJ2-3
clone_size: NA
d_call: TRBD1
v_call: TRBV9
cdr3_aa: CASSEGAGPSTDTQYF
cdr3_nt: TGTGCCAGCAGCGAGGGGGCAGGCCCCAGCACAGATACGCAGTATTTT

j_call: TRBJ2-3
clone_size: NA
d_call: TRBD1
v_call: TRBV10-2
cdr3_aa: CASHTGGIGDTQYF
cdr3_nt: TGCGCCAGCCATACAGGGGGCATCGGAGATACGCAGTATTTT

j_call: TRBJ1-2
clone_size: few
d_call: TRBD1
v_call: TRBV9
cdr3_aa: CASSVGRQGNGYTF
cdr3_nt: TGTGCCAGCAGCGTGGGGCGACAGGGAAATGGCTACACCTTC

j_call: TRBJ1-1
clone_size: NA
d_call: NA
v_call: TRBV7-9
cdr3_aa: CASSLGWADWNTEAFF
cdr3_nt: TGTGCCAGCAGCTTAGGTTGGGCAGATTGGAACACTGAAGCTTTCTTT

j_call: TRBJ1-1
clone_size: NA
d_call: NA
v_call: TRBV6-6
cdr3_aa: CASSYLSRANTEAFF
cdr3_nt: TGTGCCAGCAGTTACTTATCGCGGGCCAACACTGAAGCTTTCTTT

j_call: TRBJ1-2
clone_size: NA
d_call: TRBD1
v_call: TRBV16
cdr3_aa: CASSQSGTGGSGYTF
cdr3_nt: TGTGCCAGCAGCCAATCCGGGACAGGGGGCAGTGGCTACACCTTC

j_call: TRBJ2-2
clone_size: NA
d_call: NA
v_call: TRBV28
cdr3_aa: CASSLTVTGVSTGELFF
cdr3_nt: TGTGCCAGCAGTTTAACCGTCACAGGTGTGTCCACCGGGGAGCTGTTTTTT

j_call: TRBJ1-2
clone_size: NA
d_call: TRBD1
v_call: TRBV2
cdr3_aa: CASSDGGGTGGGYTF
cdr3_nt: TGTGCCAGCAGTGATGGGGGCGGGACAGGCGGTGGCTACACCTTC

j_call: TRBJ2-7
clone_size: NA
d_call: NA
v_call: TRBV4-2
cdr3_aa: CASSQDRKADPSYEQYF
cdr3_nt: TGTGCCAGCAGCCAAGATAGAAAGGCGGATCCATCCTACGAGCAGTACTTC

j_call: TRBJ2-2
clone_size: NA
d_call: NA
v_call: TRBV6-4
cdr3_aa: CASSDSSDTGELFF
cdr3_nt: TGTGCCAGCAGTGACTCTAGCGACACCGGGGAGCTGTTTTTT

j_call: TRBJ1-1
clone_size: NA
d_call: NA
v_call: TRBV11-2
cdr3_aa: CASSLGTTQIAFF
cdr3_nt: TGTGCCAGCAGCTTAGGAACAACGCAGATAGCTTTCTTT

j_call: TRBJ2-1
clone_size: NA
d_call: TRBD1
v_call: TRBV19
cdr3_aa: CASSGGRQGASNEQFF
cdr3_nt: TGTGCCAGTAGTGGGGGGCGGCAGGGGGCCAGCAATGAGCAGTTCTTC

j_call: TRBJ1-2
clone_size: NA
d_call: TRBD1
v_call: TRBV4-3
cdr3_aa: CASSQDPAGTGSSYGYTF
cdr3_nt: TGCGCCAGCAGCCAAGATCCCGCCGGGACAGGGTCGAGCTATGGCTACACCTTC

j_call: TRBJ1-5
clone_size: NA
d_call: NA
v_call: TRBV5-1
cdr3_aa: CASSLAGFQPQHF
cdr3_nt: TGCGCCAGCAGCTTGGCTGGGTTTCAGCCCCAGCATTTT

j_call: TRBJ1-1
clone_size: NA
d_call: NA
v_call: TRBV7-2
cdr3_aa: CASSARVGTEAFF
cdr3_nt: TGTGCCAGCAGCGCCCGGGTGGGCACTGAAGCTTTCTTT

j_call: TRBJ2-7
clone_size: NA
d_call: NA
v_call: TRBV11-2
cdr3_aa: CASSLNGWAAYEQYF
cdr3_nt: TGTGCCAGCAGCTTAAATGGTTGGGCGGCCTACGAGCAGTACTTC

j_call: TRBJ2-3
clone_size: NA
d_call: TRBD1
v_call: TRBV6-5
cdr3_aa: CASSRGLRDTQYF
cdr3_nt: TGTGCCAGCAGTAGGGGGCTCAGAGATACGCAGTATTTT

j_call: TRBJ2-7
clone_size: NA
d_call: NA
v_call: TRBV7-9
cdr3_aa: CASSLVLSNSAGHYEQYF
cdr3_nt: TGTGCCAGCAGCTTAGTTTTGTCGAACTCCGCGGGCCACTACGAGCAGTACTTC

j_call: TRBJ1-1
clone_size: NA
d_call: TRBD1
v_call: TRBV19
cdr3_aa: CASSIGTGGASAFF
cdr3_nt: TGTGCCAGTAGTATAGGGACAGGGGGCGCATCGGCTTTCTTT

j_call: TRBJ2-7
clone_size: NA
d_call: NA
v_call: TRBV9
cdr3_aa: CASSVASLSYEQYF
cdr3_nt: TGTGCCAGCAGCGTAGCTTCGCTTTCCTACGAGCAGTACTTC

j_call: TRBJ1-1
clone_size: NA
d_call: NA
v_call: TRBV7-9
cdr3_aa: CASSWGGWNTEAFF
cdr3_nt: TGTGCCAGCAGCTGGGGGGGGTGGAACACTGAAGCTTTCTTT

j_call: TRBJ1-1
clone_size: NA
d_call: NA
v_call: TRBV7-8
cdr3_aa: CASSLGGLGTEAFF
cdr3_nt: TGTGCCAGCAGCTTAGGGGGGCTGGGCACTGAAGCTTTCTTT

j_call: TRBJ2-2
clone_size: NA
d_call: TRBD1
v_call: TRBV14
cdr3_aa: CASSPGTGGTGELFF
cdr3_nt: TGTGCCAGCAGCCCCGGGACAGGGGGCACCGGGGAGCTGTTTTTT

j_call: TRBJ1-1
clone_size: NA
d_call: NA
v_call: TRBV11-2
cdr3_aa: CASSLEFRRAEAFF
cdr3_nt: TGTGCCAGCAGCTTAGAGTTCCGTAGGGCTGAAGCTTTCTTT

j_call: TRBJ2-7
clone_size: NA
d_call: NA
v_call: TRBV19
cdr3_aa: CASSPRGYEQYF
cdr3_nt: TGTGCCAGTTCTCCTAGGGGCTACGAGCAGTACTTC

j_call: TRBJ1-1
clone_size: NA
d_call: TRBD1
v_call: TRBV5-1
cdr3_aa: CASSLGTGGNTEAFF
cdr3_nt: TGCGCCAGCAGCTTGGGGACAGGGGGGAACACTGAAGCTTTCTTT

j_call: TRBJ1-1
clone_size: NA
d_call: NA
v_call: TRBV7-2
cdr3_aa: CASSSDLWGTEAFF
cdr3_nt: TGTGCCAGCAGTTCGGACCTTTGGGGCACTGAAGCTTTCTTT

j_call: TRBJ1-3
clone_size: NA
d_call: TRBD1
v_call: TRBV27
cdr3_aa: CASSSRTGGRGNTIYF
cdr3_nt: TGTGCCAGCAGTTCTCGGACAGGGGGACGTGGAAACACCATATATTTT

j_call: TRBJ2-2
clone_size: NA
d_call: TRBD1
v_call: TRBV9
cdr3_aa: CASSSYRGHTGELFF
cdr3_nt: TGTGCCAGCAGCAGCTACAGGGGGCACACCGGGGAGCTGTTTTTT

j_call: TRBJ1-5
clone_size: once
d_call: NA
v_call: TRBV6-5
cdr3_aa: CASSPRSNQPQHF
cdr3_nt: TGTGCCAGCAGTCCCAGAAGTAATCAGCCCCAGCATTTT

j_call: TRBJ2-3
clone_size: NA
d_call: NA
v_call: TRBV27
cdr3_aa: CASSLFGLREFTDTQYF
cdr3_nt: TGTGCCAGCAGTTTGTTCGGCCTTAGGGAGTTCACAGATACGCAGTATTTT

j_call: TRBJ1-2
clone_size: NA
d_call: NA
v_call: TRBV7-9
cdr3_aa: CASSQGSRDDYTF
cdr3_nt: TGTGCCAGCAGCCAAGGTTCCAGGGACGACTACACCTTC

j_call: TRBJ1-3
clone_size: NA
d_call: NA
v_call: TRBV7-6
cdr3_aa: CASSGGPGSGNTIYF
cdr3_nt: TGTGCCAGCAGCGGGGGACCTGGCTCTGGAAACACCATATATTTT

j_call: TRBJ2-3
clone_size: NA
d_call: NA
v_call: TRBV29-1
cdr3_aa: CSVEYMGTPGGTQYF
cdr3_nt: TGCAGCGTTGAATATATGGGCACCCCGGGCGGTACGCAGTATTTT

j_call: TRBJ2-7
clone_size: NA
d_call: TRBD1
v_call: TRBV25-1
cdr3_aa: CASSDANRGPSYEQYF
cdr3_nt: TGTGCCAGCAGTGACGCCAACAGGGGCCCCTCCTACGAGCAGTACTTC

j_call: TRBJ2-5
clone_size: NA
d_call: TRBD2
v_call: TRBV27
cdr3_aa: CASSLSTGTSGRETQYF
cdr3_nt: TGTGCCAGCAGTTTATCGACGGGGACTAGCGGGAGGGAGACCCAGTACTTC

j_call: TRBJ2-3
clone_size: NA
d_call: NA
v_call: TRBV6-1
cdr3_aa: CASSESGVLGTDTQYF
cdr3_nt: TGTGCCAGCAGTGAATCTGGGGTTTTGGGCACAGATACGCAGTATTTT

j_call: TRBJ2-3
clone_size: NA
d_call: NA
v_call: TRBV5-8
cdr3_aa: CASSLNLGSTDTQYF
cdr3_nt: TGTGCCAGCAGCTTGAACCTTGGAAGCACAGATACGCAGTATTTT

j_call: TRBJ1-5
clone_size: NA
d_call: NA
v_call: TRBV5-1
cdr3_aa: CASSLDRAKPAQHF
cdr3_nt: TGCGCCAGCAGCTTGGACAGGGCAAAACCAGCCCAGCATTTT

j_call: TRBJ1-5
clone_size: NA
d_call: NA
v_call: TRBV6-5
cdr3_aa: CASSYSWGQPQHF
cdr3_nt: TGTGCCAGCAGTTACTCCTGGGGGCAGCCCCAGCATTTT

j_call: TRBJ2-7
clone_size: NA
d_call: TRBD2
v_call: TRBV28
cdr3_aa: CASSPGTSGTYEQYF
cdr3_nt: TGTGCCAGCAGTCCAGGGACTAGCGGGACTTACGAGCAGTACTTC

j_call: TRBJ2-7
clone_size: NA
d_call: NA
v_call: TRBV7-9
cdr3_aa: CASSPDRYEQYF
cdr3_nt: TGTGCCAGCAGCCCCGACAGGTACGAGCAGTACTTC

j_call: TRBJ2-7
clone_size: NA
d_call: NA
v_call: TRBV27
cdr3_aa: CASSPLGVAYEQYF
cdr3_nt: TGTGCCAGCAGTCCCCTCGGGGTAGCGTACGAGCAGTACTTC

j_call: TRBJ2-5
clone_size: once
d_call: NA
v_call: TRBV19
cdr3_aa: CASSITPTPFQETQYF
cdr3_nt: TGTGCCAGTAGTATTACACCCACCCCTTTCCAAGAGACCCAGTACTTC

j_call: TRBJ1-2
clone_size: NA
d_call: TRBD1
v_call: TRBV6-1
cdr3_aa: CASSGDSPNYGYTF
cdr3_nt: TGTGCCAGCAGTGGGGACAGTCCGAACTATGGCTACACCTTC

j_call: TRBJ1-5
clone_size: NA
d_call: NA
v_call: TRBV5-4
cdr3_aa: CASLRNQPQHF
cdr3_nt: TGTGCCAGCTTGCGCAATCAGCCCCAGCATTTT

j_call: TRBJ2-7
clone_size: NA
d_call: NA
v_call: TRBV28
cdr3_aa: CASSQQGSPSYEQYF
cdr3_nt: TGTGCCAGCAGTCAACAGGGAAGTCCCTCCTACGAGCAGTACTTC

j_call: TRBJ1-1
clone_size: once
d_call: NA
v_call: TRBV18
cdr3_aa: CASSPQWNTEAFF
cdr3_nt: TGTGCCAGCTCACCACAGTGGAACACTGAAGCTTTCTTT

j_call: TRBJ2-5
clone_size: NA
d_call: NA
v_call: TRBV25-1
cdr3_aa: CASSALRPSERETQYF
cdr3_nt: TGTGCCAGCAGTGCCCTCCGGCCTTCGGAGCGGGAGACCCAGTACTTC